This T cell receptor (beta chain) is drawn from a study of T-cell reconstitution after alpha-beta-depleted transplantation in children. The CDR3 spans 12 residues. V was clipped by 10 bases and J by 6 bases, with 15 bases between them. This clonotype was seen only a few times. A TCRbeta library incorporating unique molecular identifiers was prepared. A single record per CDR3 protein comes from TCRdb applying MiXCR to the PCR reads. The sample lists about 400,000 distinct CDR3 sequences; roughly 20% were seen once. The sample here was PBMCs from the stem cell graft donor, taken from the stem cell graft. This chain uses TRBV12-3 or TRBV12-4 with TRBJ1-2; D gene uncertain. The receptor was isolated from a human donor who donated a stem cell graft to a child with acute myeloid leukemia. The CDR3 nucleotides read TGTGCCATCGTAGGGAGTGAAGATGGCTACACCTTC. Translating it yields CAIVGSEDGYTF.